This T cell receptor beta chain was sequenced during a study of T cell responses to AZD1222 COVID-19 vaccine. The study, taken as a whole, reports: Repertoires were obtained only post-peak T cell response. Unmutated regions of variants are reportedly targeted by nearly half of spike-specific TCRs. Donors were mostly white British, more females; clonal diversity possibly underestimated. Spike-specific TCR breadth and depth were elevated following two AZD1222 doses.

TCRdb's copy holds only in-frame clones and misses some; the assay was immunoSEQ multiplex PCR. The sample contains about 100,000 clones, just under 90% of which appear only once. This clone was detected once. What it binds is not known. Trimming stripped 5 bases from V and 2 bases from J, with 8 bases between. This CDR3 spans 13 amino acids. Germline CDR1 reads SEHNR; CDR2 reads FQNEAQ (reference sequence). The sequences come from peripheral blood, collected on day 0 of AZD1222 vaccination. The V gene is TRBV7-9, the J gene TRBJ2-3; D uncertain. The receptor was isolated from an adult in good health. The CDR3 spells CASSPDTTDTQYF. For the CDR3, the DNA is TGTGCCAGCAGCCCCGACACCACAGATACGCAGTATTTT.